This T cell receptor (beta chain) was recorded in a study of cytomegalovirus exposure and HLA in healthy donors. Study at large: For the approximately 430 genotyped donors, approximately 82% fell within the Caucasian-associated ancestry cluster. Study-level findings and limits: When analyzed later, a missense DCLRE1C variant was found to be linked to TCR beta V- and J-gene trimming.

Both 60 Vbeta primers and 13 Jbeta primers went into the PCR. Some clones are missing from TCRdb's copy, which holds only in-frame ones; the method was immunoSEQ multiplex PCR. This table holds under 200,000 clones, around 77% found once. In the case of this clone: Its cognate antigen is unknown.

The clonotype originates from a woman aged 25-40 years in good health and CMV-seronegative. Sequencing was carried out using PBMCs.

This CDR3 reads CASSVGGARETQYF. CDR3 sequence (DNA): TGTGCCAGCAGTGTAGGGGGGGCGCGGGAGACCCAGTACTTC. The V and J genes are TRBV6-1 and TRBJ2-5, with D perhaps matching TRBD2 (7 bases). Trimming took off 4 bases at V and 5 bases at J, with 14 bases between the two ends. This CDR3 has 14 amino acids. The germline V gene encodes CDR1 MNHNS and CDR2 SASEGT.